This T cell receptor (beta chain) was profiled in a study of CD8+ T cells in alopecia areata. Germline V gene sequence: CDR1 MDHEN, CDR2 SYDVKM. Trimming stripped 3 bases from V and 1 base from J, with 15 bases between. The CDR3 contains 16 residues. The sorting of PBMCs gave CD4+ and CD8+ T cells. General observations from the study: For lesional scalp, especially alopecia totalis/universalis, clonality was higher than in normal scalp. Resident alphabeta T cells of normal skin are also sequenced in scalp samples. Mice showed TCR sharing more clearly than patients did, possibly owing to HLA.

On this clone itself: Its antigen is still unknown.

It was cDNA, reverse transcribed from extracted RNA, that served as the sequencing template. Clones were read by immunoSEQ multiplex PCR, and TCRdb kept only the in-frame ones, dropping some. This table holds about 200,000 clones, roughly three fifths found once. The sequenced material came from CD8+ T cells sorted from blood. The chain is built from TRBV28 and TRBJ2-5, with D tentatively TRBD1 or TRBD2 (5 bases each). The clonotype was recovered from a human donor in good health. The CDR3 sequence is CASSFRSLGAQETQYF. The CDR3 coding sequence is TGTGCCAGCAGTTTTCGATCTCTCGGGGCCCAAGAGACCCAGTACTTC.